This TCR beta chain originates from a study of glioma-infiltrating T cells. Study-level results: Above-expected tissue-blood divergence occurred in all gliomas, most in low-grade ones.

Germline-derived CDR1 and CDR2 are SQVTM and ANQGSEA. This CDR3 is 14 amino acids long. V gave up 7 bases and J gave up 7 bases, with 20 bases separating them. In its sample, this clonotype was seen a few times. The target antigen is unknown. The iRepertoire nested amplicon-rescue multiplex PCR amplified TCR alpha and beta CDR3s from RNA. TCRdb processed the multiplex PCR reads anew with MiXCR; each CDR3 protein has one entry. The table records some 99,000 distinct CDR3 sequences, 25% of them present only once. The material sequenced was glioma tissue, nonneoplastic brain tissue, or PBMCs (not recorded which). The genes are TRBV29-1 and TRBJ2-1; D may correspond to TRBD1 or TRBD2 (6 bases each). The TCR comes from a human donor with low-grade glioma or glioblastoma, undergoing nonglioma brain surgery, or in good health (not recorded which). CDR3 sequence reads: CSARDTKIGNEQFF. In DNA, the CDR3 is TGCAGCGCGCGGGACACCAAGATTGGGAATGAGCAGTTCTTC.